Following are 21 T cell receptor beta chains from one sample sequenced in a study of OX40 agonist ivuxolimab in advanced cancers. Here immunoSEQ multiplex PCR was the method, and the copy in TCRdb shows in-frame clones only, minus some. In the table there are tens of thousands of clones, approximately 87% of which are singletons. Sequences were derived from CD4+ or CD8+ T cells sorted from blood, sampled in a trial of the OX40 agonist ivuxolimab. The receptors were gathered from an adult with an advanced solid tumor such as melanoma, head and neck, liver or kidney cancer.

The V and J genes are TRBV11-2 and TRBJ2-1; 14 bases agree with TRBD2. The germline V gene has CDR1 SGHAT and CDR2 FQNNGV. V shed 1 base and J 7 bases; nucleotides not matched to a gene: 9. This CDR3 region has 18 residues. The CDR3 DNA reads TGTGCCAGCAGCTTAGTTTGGGGACTAGCGGGAGATCGGAATGAGCAGTTCTTC. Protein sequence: CASSLVWGLAGDRNEQFF.

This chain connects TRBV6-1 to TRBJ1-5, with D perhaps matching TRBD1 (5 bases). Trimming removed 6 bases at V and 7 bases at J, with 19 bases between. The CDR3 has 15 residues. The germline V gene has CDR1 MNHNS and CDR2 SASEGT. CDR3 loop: CASRNPTGLQQPQHF. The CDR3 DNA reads TGTGCCAGCAGAAACCCAACAGGACTACAACAGCCCCAGCATTTT.

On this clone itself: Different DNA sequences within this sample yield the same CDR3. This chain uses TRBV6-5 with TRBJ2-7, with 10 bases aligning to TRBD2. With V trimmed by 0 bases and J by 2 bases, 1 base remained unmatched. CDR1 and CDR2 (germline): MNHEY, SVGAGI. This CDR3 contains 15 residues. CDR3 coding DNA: TGTGCCAGCAGTTACTCGCTAGCGGGAGCCTACGAGCAGTACTTC. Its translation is CASSYSLAGAYEQYF.

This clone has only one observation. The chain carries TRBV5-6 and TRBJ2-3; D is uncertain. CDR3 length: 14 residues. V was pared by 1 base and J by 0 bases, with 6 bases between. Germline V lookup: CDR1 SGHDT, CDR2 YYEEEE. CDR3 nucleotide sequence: TGTGCCAGCAGCTTGCCGACTAGCACAGATACGCAGTATTTT. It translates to CASSLPTSTDTQYF.

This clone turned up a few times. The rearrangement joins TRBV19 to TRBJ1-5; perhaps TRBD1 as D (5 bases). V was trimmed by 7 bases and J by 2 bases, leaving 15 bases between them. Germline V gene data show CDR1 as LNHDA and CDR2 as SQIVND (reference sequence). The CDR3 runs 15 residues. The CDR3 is CASTQPGARNQPQHF. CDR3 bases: TGTGCCAGTACTCAACCCGGGGCACGCAATCAGCCCCAGCATTTT.

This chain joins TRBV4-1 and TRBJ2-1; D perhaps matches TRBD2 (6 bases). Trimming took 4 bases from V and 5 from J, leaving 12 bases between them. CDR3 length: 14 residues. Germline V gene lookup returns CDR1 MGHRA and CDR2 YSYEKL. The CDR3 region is CASSRGEPDNEQFF. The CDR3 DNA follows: TGCGCCAGCAGCCGGGGGGAGCCCGACAATGAGCAGTTCTTC.

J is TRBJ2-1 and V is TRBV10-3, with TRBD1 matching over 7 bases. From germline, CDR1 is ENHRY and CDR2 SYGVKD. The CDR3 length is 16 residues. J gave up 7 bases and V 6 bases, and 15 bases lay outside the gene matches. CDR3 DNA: TGTGCCATCAGCCGGAGTGACAGGGCTACGGAGAATGAGCAGTTCTTC. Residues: CAISRSDRATENEQFF.

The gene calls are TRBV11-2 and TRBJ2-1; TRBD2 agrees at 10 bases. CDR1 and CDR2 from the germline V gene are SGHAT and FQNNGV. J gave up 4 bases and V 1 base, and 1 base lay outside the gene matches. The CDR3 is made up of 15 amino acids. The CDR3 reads CASSLGTSGYNEQFF. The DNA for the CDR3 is TGTGCCAGCAGCTTAGGGACTAGCGGTTACAATGAGCAGTTCTTC.

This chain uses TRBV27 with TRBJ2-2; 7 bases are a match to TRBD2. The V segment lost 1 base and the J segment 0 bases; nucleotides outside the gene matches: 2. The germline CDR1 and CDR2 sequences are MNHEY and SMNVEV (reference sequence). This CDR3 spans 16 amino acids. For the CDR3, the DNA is TGTGCCAGCAGTTTATATGGGGGGGCGAACACCGGGGAGCTGTTTTTT. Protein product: CASSLYGGANTGELFF.

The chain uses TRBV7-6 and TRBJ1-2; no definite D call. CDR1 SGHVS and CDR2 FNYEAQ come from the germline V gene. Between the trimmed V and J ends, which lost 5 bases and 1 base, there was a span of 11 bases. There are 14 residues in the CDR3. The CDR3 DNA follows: TGTGCCAGCAGCCCCTCCGACATTAACTATGGCTACACCTTC. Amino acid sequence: CASSPSDINYGYTF.

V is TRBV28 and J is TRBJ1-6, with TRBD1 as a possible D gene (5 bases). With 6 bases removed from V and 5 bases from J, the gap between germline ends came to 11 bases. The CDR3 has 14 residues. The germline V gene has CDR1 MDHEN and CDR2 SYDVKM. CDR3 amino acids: CASRPGLDNSPLHF. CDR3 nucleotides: TGTGCCAGCAGACCGGGACTGGATAATTCACCCCTCCACTTT.

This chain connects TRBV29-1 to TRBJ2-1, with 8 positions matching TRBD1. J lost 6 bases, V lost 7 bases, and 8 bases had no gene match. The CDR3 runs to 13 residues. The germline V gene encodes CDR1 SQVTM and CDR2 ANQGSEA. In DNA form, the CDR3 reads TGCAGCGCATACGGACAGGGACCCAATGAGCAGTTCTTC. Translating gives CSAYGQGPNEQFF.

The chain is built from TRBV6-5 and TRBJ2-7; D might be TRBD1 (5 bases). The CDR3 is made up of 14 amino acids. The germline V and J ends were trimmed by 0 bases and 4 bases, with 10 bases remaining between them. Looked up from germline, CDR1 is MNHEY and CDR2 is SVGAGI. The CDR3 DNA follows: TGTGCCAGCAGTTACTCAAAGGGGCTTTACGAGCAGTACTTC. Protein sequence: CASSYSKGLYEQYF.

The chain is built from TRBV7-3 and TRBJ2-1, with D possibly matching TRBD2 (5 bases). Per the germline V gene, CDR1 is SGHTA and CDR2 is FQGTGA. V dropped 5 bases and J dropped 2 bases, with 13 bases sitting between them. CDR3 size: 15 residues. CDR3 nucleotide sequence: TGTGCCAGCAGCCTGACACGGACTCCCTACAATGAGCAGTTCTTC. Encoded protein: CASSLTRTPYNEQFF.

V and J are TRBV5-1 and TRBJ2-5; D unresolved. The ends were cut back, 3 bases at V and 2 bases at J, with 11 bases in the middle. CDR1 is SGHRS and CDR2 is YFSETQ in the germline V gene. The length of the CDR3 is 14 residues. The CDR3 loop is CASSSRPDQETQYF. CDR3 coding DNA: TGCGCCAGCAGCTCCAGGCCGGATCAAGAGACCCAGTACTTC.

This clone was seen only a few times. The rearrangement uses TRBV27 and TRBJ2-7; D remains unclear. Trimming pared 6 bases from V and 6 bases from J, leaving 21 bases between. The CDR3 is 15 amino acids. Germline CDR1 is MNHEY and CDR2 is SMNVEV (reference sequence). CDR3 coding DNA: TGTGCCAGCAGCCTAACGGGTAGACCCCTTTCCGAGCAGTACTTC. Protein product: CASSLTGRPLSEQYF.

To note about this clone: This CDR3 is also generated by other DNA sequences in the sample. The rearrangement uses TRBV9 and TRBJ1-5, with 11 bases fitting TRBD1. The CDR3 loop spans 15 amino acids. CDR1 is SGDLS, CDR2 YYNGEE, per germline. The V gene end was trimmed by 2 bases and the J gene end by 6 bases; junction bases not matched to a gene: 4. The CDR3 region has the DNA TGTGCCAGCAGCGTCGGACAGGGGGCTGGTCAGCCCCAGCATTTT. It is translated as CASSVGQGAGQPQHF.

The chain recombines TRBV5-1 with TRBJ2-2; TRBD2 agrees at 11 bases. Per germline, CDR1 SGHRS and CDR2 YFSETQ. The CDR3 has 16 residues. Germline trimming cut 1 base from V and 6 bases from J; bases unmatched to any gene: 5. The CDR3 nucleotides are TGCGCCAGCAGCTTGCGTACTAGCGGGGGATCCGGGGAGCTGTTTTTT. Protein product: CASSLRTSGGSGELFF.

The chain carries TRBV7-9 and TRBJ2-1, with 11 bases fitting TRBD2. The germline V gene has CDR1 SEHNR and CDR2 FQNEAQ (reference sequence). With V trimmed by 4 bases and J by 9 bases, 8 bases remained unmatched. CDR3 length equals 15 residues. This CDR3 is CASSSAGLAASEQFF. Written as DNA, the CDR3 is TGTGCCAGCAGCTCCGCGGGACTAGCGGCTTCTGAGCAGTTCTTC.

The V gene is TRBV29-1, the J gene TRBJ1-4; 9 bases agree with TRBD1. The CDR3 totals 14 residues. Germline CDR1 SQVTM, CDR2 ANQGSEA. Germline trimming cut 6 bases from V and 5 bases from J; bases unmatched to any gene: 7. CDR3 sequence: CSVIPGQGNEKLFF. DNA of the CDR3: TGCAGCGTAATACCGGGACAGGGAAATGAAAAACTGTTTTTT.

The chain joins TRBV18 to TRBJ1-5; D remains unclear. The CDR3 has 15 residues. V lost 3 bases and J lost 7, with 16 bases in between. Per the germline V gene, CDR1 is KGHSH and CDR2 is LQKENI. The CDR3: CASSPLEGIKQPQHF. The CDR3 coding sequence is TGTGCCAGCTCACCCCTGGAGGGTATCAAGCAGCCCCAGCATTTT.